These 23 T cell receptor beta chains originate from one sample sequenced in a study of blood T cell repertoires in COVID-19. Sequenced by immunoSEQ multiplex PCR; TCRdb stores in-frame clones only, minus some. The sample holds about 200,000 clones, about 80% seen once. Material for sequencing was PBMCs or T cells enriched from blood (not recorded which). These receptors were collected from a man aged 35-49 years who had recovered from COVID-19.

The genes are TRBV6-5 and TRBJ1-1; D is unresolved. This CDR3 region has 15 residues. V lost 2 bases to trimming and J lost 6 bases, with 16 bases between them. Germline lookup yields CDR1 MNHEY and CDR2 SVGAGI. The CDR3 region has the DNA TGTGCCAGCAGTTACGGCGGGGTGCAGGTCGCTGAAGCTTTCTTT. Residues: CASSYGGVQVAEAFF.

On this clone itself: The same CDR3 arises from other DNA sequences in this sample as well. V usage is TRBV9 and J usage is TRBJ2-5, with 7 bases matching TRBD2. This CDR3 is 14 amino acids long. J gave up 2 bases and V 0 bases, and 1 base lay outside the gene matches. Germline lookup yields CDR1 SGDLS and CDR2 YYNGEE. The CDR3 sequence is CASSVELAQETQYF. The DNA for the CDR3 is TGTGCCAGCAGCGTAGAACTAGCGCAAGAGACCCAGTACTTC.

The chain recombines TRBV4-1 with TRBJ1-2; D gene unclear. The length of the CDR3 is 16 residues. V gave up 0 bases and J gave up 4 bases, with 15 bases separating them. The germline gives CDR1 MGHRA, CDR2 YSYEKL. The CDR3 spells CASSQEIAGVGYGYTF. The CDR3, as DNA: TGCGCCAGCAGCCAAGAAATAGCCGGGGTGGGCTATGGCTACACCTTC.

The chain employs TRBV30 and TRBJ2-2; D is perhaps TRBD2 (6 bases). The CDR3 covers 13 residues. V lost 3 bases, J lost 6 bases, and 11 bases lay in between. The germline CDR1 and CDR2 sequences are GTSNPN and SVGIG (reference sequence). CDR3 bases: TGTGCCTGGAGAGGCGGCGGGGCCGGGGAGCTGTTTTTT. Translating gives CAWRGGGAGELFF.

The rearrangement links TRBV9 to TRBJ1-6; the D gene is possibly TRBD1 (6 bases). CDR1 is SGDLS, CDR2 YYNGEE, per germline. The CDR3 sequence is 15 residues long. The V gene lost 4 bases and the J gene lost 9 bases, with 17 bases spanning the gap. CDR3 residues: CASSSSGQISSPLHF. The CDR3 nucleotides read TGTGCCAGCAGCTCGTCCGGACAGATCAGTTCACCCCTCCACTTT.

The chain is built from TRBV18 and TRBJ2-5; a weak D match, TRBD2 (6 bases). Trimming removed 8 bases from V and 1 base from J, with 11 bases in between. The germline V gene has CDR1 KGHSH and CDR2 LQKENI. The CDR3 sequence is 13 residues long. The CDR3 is CASNRDFQETQYF. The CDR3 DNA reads TGTGCCAGCAACCGGGACTTCCAAGAGACCCAGTACTTC.

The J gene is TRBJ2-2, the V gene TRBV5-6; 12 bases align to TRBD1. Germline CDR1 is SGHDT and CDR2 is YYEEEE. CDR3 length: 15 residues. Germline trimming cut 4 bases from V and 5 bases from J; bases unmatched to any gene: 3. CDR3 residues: CASSRDRGLTGELFF. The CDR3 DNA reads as TGTGCCAGCAGCCGGGACAGGGGGCTTACCGGGGAGCTGTTTTTT. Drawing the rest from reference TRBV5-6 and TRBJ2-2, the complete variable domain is DAGVTQSPTHLIKTRGQQVTLRCSPKSGHDTVSWYQQALGQGPQFIFQYYEEEERQRGNFPDRFSGHQFPNYSSELNVNALLLGDSALYLCASSRDRGLTGELFFGEGSRLTVL.

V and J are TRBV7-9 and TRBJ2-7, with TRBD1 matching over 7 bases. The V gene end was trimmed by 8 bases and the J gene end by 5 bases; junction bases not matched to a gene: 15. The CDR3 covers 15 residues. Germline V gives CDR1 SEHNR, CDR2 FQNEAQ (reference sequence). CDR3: CASSASGTASNEQYF. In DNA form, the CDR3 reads TGTGCCAGCTCCGCATCCGGGACAGCCTCTAACGAGCAGTACTTC. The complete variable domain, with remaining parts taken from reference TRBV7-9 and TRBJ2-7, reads DTGVSQNPRHKITKRGQNVTFRCDPISEHNRLYWYRQTLGQGPEFLTYFQNEAQLEKSRLLSDRFSAERPKGSFSTLEIQRTEQGDSAMYLCASSASGTASNEQYFGPGTRLTVT.

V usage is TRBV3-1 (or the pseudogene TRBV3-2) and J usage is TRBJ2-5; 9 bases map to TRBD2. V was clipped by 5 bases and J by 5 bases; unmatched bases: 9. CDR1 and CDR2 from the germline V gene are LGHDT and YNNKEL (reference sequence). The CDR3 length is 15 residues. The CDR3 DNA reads TGTGCCAGCAGCTGGCGGGGGGGCAGGGTGGAGACCCAGTACTTC. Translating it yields CASSWRGGRVETQYF.

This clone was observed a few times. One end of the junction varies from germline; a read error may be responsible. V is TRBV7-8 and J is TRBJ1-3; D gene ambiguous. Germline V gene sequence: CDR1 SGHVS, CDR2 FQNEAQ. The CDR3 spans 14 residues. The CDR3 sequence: CASSLGIRGSTIYF. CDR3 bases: TGTGCCAGCAGCTTAGGAATCCGGGGAAGCACCATATATTTT.

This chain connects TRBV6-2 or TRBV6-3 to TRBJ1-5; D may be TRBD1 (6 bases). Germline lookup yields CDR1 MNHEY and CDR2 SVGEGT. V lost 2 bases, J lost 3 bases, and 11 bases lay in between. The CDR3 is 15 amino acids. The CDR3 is CASSYPRTVNQPQHF. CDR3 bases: TGTGCCAGCAGTTACCCGAGGACAGTCAATCAGCCCCAGCATTTT.

In nucleotides, the CDR3 is TGTGCCAGCAGCCACCGGGACAGCGCCATATATTTT. This codes for CASSHRDSAIYF. The rearrangement links TRBV6-5 to TRBJ1-3; 7 positions agree with TRBD1. The germline gives CDR1 MNHEY, CDR2 SVGAGI. The ends lost 6 bases at V and 11 bases at J; junction bases unmatched: 7. The CDR3 runs 12 residues.

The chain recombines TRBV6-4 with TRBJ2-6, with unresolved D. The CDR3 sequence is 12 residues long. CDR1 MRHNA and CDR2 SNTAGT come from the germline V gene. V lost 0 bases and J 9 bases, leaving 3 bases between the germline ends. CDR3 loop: CASSDSRNVLTF. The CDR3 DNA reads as TGTGCCAGCAGTGACTCCCGCAACGTCCTGACTTTC.

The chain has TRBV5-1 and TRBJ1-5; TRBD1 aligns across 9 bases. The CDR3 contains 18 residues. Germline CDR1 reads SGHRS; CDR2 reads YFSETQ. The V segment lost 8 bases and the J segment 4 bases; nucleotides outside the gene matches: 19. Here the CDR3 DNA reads TGCGCCAGTCTACATATTTGCTTTAACAGGGGGCGTAATCAGCCCCAGCATTTT. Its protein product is CASLHICFNRGRNQPQHF.

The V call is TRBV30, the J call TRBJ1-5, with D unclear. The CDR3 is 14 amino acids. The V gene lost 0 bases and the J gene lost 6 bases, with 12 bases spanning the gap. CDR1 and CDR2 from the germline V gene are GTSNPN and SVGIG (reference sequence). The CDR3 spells CAWSVENWVQPQHF. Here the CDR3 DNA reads TGTGCCTGGAGTGTGGAGAATTGGGTTCAGCCCCAGCATTTT. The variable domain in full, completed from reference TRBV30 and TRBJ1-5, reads SQTIHQWPATLVQPVGSPLSLECTVEGTSNPNLYWYRQAAGRGLQLLFYSVGIGQISSEVPQNLSASRPQDRQFILSSKKLLLSDSGFYLCAWSVENWVQPQHFGDGTRLSIL.

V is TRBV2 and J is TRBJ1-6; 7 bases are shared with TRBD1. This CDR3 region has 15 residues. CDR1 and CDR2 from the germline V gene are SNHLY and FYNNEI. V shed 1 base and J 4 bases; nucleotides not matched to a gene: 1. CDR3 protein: CASSEVDRYNSPLHF. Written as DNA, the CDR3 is TGTGCCAGCAGTGAAGTGGACAGGTATAATTCACCCCTCCACTTT.

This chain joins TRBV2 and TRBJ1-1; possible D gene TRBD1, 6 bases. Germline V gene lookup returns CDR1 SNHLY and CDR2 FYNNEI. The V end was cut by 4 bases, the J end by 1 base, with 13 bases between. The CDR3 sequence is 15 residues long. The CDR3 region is CASSGYPDRNTEAFF. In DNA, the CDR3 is TGTGCCAGCAGTGGATACCCGGACAGGAACACTGAAGCTTTCTTT.

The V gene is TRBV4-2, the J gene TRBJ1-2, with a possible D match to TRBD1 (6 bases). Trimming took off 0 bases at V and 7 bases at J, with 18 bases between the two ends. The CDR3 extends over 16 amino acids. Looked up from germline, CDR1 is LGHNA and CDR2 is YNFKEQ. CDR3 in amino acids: CASSQESPGGQAGYTF. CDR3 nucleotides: TGTGCCAGCAGCCAAGAATCCCCCGGGGGGCAGGCTGGCTACACCTTC.

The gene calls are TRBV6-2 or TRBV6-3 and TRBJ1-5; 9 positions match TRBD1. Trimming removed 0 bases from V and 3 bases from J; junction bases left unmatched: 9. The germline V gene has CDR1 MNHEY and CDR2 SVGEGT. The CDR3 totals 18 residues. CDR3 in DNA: TGTGCCAGCAGTTACTCGATACAGGGGGCCCGCTTCAATCAGCCCCAGCATTTT. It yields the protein CASSYSIQGARFNQPQHF.

CDR3 residues: CASSHADREDGYTF. As DNA, the CDR3 is TGCGCCAGCAGCCATGCGGACAGGGAGGATGGCTACACCTTC. The V gene is TRBV4-3, the J gene TRBJ1-2; 8 bases map to TRBD1. The CDR3 is made up of 14 amino acids. Germline trimming cut 3 bases from V and 6 bases from J; bases unmatched to any gene: 6. Per the germline V gene, CDR1 is LGHNA and CDR2 is YSLEER.

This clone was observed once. CDR3: CASSPGLAGSDTQYF. CDR3 DNA sequence: TGTGCCAGCAGTCCTGGACTAGCGGGGTCAGATACGCAGTATTTT. V gene TRBV2 combines with J gene TRBJ2-3; 12 bases match TRBD2. From germline, CDR1 is SNHLY and CDR2 FYNNEI. The CDR3 length is 15 residues. V lost 5 bases, J lost 4 bases, and 4 bases stayed unmatched.

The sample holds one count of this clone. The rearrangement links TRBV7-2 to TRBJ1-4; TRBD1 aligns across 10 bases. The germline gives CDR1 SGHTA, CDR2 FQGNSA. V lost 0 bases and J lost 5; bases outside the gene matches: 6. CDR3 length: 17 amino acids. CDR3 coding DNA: TGTGCCAGCAGCTTAGCAGGACAGGGGGTGAAAAATGAAAAACTGTTTTTT. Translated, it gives CASSLAGQGVKNEKLFF.

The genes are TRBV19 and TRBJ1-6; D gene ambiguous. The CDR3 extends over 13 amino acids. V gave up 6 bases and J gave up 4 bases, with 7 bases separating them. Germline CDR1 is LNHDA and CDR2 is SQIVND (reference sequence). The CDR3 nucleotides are TGTGCCAGTAGCGGGGATTATAATTCACCCCTCCACTTT. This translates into CASSGDYNSPLHF. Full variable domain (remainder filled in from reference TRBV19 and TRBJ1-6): DGGITQSPKYLFRKEGQNVTLSCEQNLNHDAMYWYRQDPGQGLRLIYYSQIVNDFQKGDIAEGYSVSREKKESFPLTVTSAQKNPTAFYLCASSGDYNSPLHFGNGTRLTVT.